The sequence of this T cell receptor (beta chain) was determined in a study of neurological immune-mediated disorders. Study-wide findings and caveats: In HTLV-1-associated myelopathy, TCR clonal expansion was greatest, whereas multiple sclerosis had the least, falling below healthy controls.

This clonotype came up many times. Its antigen is not identified. Using its own MiXCR run on the 5' RACE reads, TCRdb lists one record per CDR3 protein. The data contain 55,000 to 70,000 distinct CDR3 sequences, 2.5% to 3.5% of them singletons. Trimming removed 4 bases from V and 5 bases from J; junction bases left unmatched: 11. Germline CDR1 DFQATT, CDR2 SNEGSKA (reference sequence). The CDR3 contains 15 residues. Sample: PBMCs. The sequence came from a woman aged 45-65 years with multiple sclerosis. The genes are TRBV20-1 and TRBJ2-1, with 7 bases lining up with TRBD1. The CDR3 is CSATTDRVDDNEQFF. The CDR3 DNA reads as TGCAGTGCTACAACCGACAGGGTAGATGACAATGAGCAGTTCTTC.